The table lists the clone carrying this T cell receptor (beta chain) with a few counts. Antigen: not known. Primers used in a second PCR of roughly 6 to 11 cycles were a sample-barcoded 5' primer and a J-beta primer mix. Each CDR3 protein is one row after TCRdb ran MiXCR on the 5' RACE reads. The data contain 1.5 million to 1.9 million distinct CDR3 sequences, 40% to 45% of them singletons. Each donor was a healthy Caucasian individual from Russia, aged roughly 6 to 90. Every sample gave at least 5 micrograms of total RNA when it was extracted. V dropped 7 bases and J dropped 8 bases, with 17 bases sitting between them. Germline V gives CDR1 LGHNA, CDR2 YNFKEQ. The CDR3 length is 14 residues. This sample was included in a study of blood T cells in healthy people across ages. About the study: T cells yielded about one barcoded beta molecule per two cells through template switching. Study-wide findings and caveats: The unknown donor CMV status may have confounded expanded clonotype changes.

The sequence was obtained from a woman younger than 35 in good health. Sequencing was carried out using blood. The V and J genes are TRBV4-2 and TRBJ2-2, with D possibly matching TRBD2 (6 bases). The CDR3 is CASTLRGSGGELFF. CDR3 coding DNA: TGTGCCAGCACCCTACGGGGGAGCGGGGGGGAGCTGTTTTTT.